This TCR beta chain was captured by sequencing in a study of shared clonotypes between healthy human individuals. Some clones are missing from TCRdb's copy, which holds only in-frame ones; the method was immunoSEQ multiplex PCR. The repertoire holds 450,000 to 650,000 clones, with 70% to 80% as singletons. The sequenced sample was PBMCs. The clonotype originates from a woman in her thirties or forties in good health. Some clones in this sample may be carry-over from other donors' samples.

CDR3 DNA: TGTGCCAGCAGCGGTCTTAGCGGGAGTTCTGACGAGCAGTACTTC. This encodes CASSGLSGSSDEQYF. This chain uses TRBV6-1 with TRBJ2-5; TRBD2 agrees at 9 bases. The assigned J gene may be wrong: the sequence end matches TRBJ2-7 better. The germline gives CDR1 MNHNS, CDR2 SASEGT. CDR3 size: 15 residues.